The TCR beta chain under discussion was sequenced for a study of CD4 T cells in relation to SARS-CoV-2 and coronaviruses. Study-level background: The restricting HLA molecule for shared crossreactive spike epitopes was mapped. Study results and limitations: This crossreactivity analysis covered spike protein alone, no other viral proteins. No donor gave both pre-pandemic and post-infection samples.

Using immunoSEQ multiplex PCR, the repertoire was profiled, and TCRdb retains in-frame clones only, with some absent. This table holds nearly 25,000 clones, 73% found once. Before the COVID-19 pandemic, during about 2010-2019, CD4+ T cells were taken from unexposed donors. CD4+ T cells were isolated from the cells after 10 days of culture. A few counts support this clone. Antigen unknown. The receptor was derived from a human donor in good health. The sample consisted of CD4+ T cells from PBMCs, cultured in vitro.

CDR3 sequence reads: CASSQGLAGVDEQFF. CDR3 sequence (DNA): TGTGCCAGCAGCCAAGGCCTAGCGGGAGTAGATGAGCAGTTCTTC. The chain links TRBV3-1 (or the pseudogene TRBV3-2) to TRBJ2-1; 10 nucleotides line up with TRBD2. Germline V gives CDR1 LGHDT, CDR2 YNNKEL (reference sequence). Trimming took 1 base from V and 8 from J; bases not matched to a gene: 5. The CDR3 length is 15 residues.